This paragraph reports one T cell receptor beta chain. Its matching antigen is unknown. Germline V CDR1 and CDR2: SEHNR, FQNEAQ (reference sequence). Unmatched junction bases numbered 9, after V lost 4 bases and J lost 7 bases. The CDR3 has 15 residues. The record originates from a study of post-analysis software for immune sequencing data. The study's findings and limits: Elevated frequency relative to controls characterized roughly five TRBV segments in patients, TRBV5-6, TRBV5-1 and TRBV20-1 among them.

Prepared TCR beta cDNA libraries contained unique molecular identifiers. There were roughly 0.95 to 10 million T cells, and roughly 0.5 million cDNA molecules came from them. MiXCR was run by TCRdb on the PCR reads, yielding one entry per CDR3 protein. This sample has under 200,000 distinct CDR3 sequences; roughly 35% occur once, and the top ten carry under 30%. V usage is TRBV7-9 and J usage is TRBJ1-5; 8 positions agree with TRBD1. Sequences were derived from blood, sampled after autologous hematopoietic stem cell transplantation. This receptor was identified in a girl between 10 and 17 years old with multiple sclerosis. CDR3 DNA sequence: TGTGCCAGCAGCTCTTCACAGGGGGGAGGGCAGCCCCAGCATTTT. Its protein is CASSSSQGGGQPQHF.